Here is one T cell receptor (beta chain) with its context. Its target is not known. Clones were sequenced by immunoSEQ multiplex PCR, and TCRdb holds only the in-frame ones, with some missing. The sample shows about 83,000 clones, around 88% of them seen only once. The data are from a study of T cell responses to AZD1222 COVID-19 vaccine. Study summary: Combined were second doses at about 4 or about 12 weeks. The study, taken as a whole, reports: The breadth and depth of Spike-specific TCRs increased once two AZD1222 doses had been given. Close to half of spike-specific TCRs reportedly recognize unmutated variant regions. Scientists sampled the repertoires only once the peak T cell response had passed.

CDR3 size: 14 residues. The V gene's germline CDR1 is SGHRS and CDR2 YFSETQ. Trimming stripped 0 bases from V and 4 bases from J, with 10 bases between. This material consisted of peripheral blood, taken on day 0 of AZD1222 vaccination. The gene calls are TRBV5-1 and TRBJ1-2; the D is unclear. This TCR was sampled from an adult in good health. CDR3 sequence reads: CASSLAGKFYGYTF. CDR3 nucleotides: TGCGCCAGCAGCTTGGCCGGCAAATTCTATGGCTACACCTTC.